These T cell receptor beta chains were read from a single sample in a study of glioma-infiltrating T cells after dendritic cell vaccination. The data were produced by immunoSEQ multiplex PCR, yet TCRdb's version contains in-frame clones alone and is incomplete. There are around 60,000 clones in the sample; more than 70% occur only once, and about 9% lies in the top ten. Source: blood, taken after dendritic cell vaccination. Receptors were obtained from a human donor with glioblastoma. CDR3s include the opening cysteine and the closing phenylalanine or tryptophan. The D gene is left open where the match is weak. Clone size is stated in some rows and not others, as once, few, many or a class when expanded.

v_call	j_call	d_call	clone_size	cdr3_aa	cdr3_nt
TRBV19	TRBJ1-6	TRBD1	-	CASSIGSGGADSPLHF	TGTGCCAGTAGTATTGGGTCAGGGGGCGCTGATTCACCCCTCCACTTT
TRBV2	TRBJ2-5	-	-	CASSEGGAGDQETQYF	TGTGCCAGCAGTGAGGGGGGGGCGGGAGACCAAGAGACCCAGTACTTC
TRBV6-6	TRBJ1-1	-	few	CASINTGADTEAFF	TGTGCCAGCATAAACACGGGAGCTGACACTGAAGCTTTCTTT
TRBV28	TRBJ1-1	TRBD1	few	CAIGTGGMNTEAFF	TGTGCCATCGGGACAGGGGGTATGAACACTGAAGCTTTCTTT
TRBV19	TRBJ1-1	-	-	CASSNQRNTEAFF	TGTGCCAGTAGTAACCAGCGGAACACTGAAGCTTTCTTT
TRBV4-3	TRBJ1-6	-	-	CASSLRDGESPLHF	TGCGCCAGCAGCCTTCGAGACGGAGAGTCACCCCTCCACTTT
TRBV5-4	TRBJ1-2	TRBD1	-	CASSLRQGALVYGYTF	TGTGCCAGCAGCTTGCGACAGGGGGCTTTAGTCTATGGCTACACCTTC
TRBV7-2	TRBJ1-5	TRBD1	-	CASSLGPGTGRLRQPQHF	TGTGCCAGCAGCTTAGGGCCTGGGACAGGGAGGTTACGGCAGCCCCAGCATTTT
TRBV7-2	TRBJ1-4	-	few	CASSQTVATNEKLFF	TGTGCCAGCAGCCAAACAGTAGCAACTAATGAAAAACTGTTTTTT
TRBV18	TRBJ2-3	TRBD1	once	CASSPRDRVGDTQYF	TGTGCCAGCTCACCCCGGGACAGGGTCGGAGATACGCAGTATTTT
TRBV5-4	TRBJ2-5	-	-	CASSLGQGRGTQYF	TGTGCCAGCAGCTTGGGGCAGGGGCGAGGGACCCAGTACTTC
TRBV28	TRBJ1-2	-	-	CASSFSGARQYGYTF	TGTGCCAGCAGTTTCTCAGGGGCGCGCCAGTATGGCTACACCTTC
TRBV5-4	TRBJ2-1	TRBD2	-	CASSSGLANEQFF	TGTGCCAGCAGCTCGGGACTAGCGAATGAGCAGTTCTTC
TRBV7-6	TRBJ2-5	TRBD2	-	CASSLGLSGEQETQYF	TGTGCCAGCAGCTTAGGTCTTAGCGGGGAACAAGAGACCCAGTACTTC
TRBV5-6	TRBJ2-3	-	-	CASSLPPGLTDTQYF	TGTGCCAGCAGCTTGCCTCCGGGACTCACAGATACGCAGTATTTT
TRBV10-3	TRBJ2-2	TRBD1	-	CAISGWTGDVTNTGELFF	TGTGCCATCAGTGGATGGACAGGGGACGTCACGAACACCGGGGAGCTGTTTTTT
TRBV25-1	TRBJ2-3	-	-	CASSDLDTQYF	TGTGCCAGCAGTGATCTAGATACGCAGTATTTT
TRBV9	TRBJ2-3	-	-	CASSTRPGLPLDTQYF	TGTGCCAGCAGCACCCGACCGGGACTCCCCCTGGATACGCAGTATTTT
TRBV7-6	TRBJ1-1	TRBD1	-	CASSLEGGAMNTEAFF	TGTGCCAGCAGCTTAGAAGGGGGCGCCATGAACACTGAAGCTTTCTTT
TRBV19	TRBJ1-1	TRBD1	-	CATGTGGLYTEAFF	TGTGCCACCGGGACAGGGGGACTTTACACTGAAGCTTTCTTT
TRBV7-2	TRBJ1-2	TRBD1	few	CASRTVGDRAGGSTF	TGTGCCAGCAGGACTGTGGGTGATCGGGCAGGGGGCTCCACCTTC
TRBV9	TRBJ1-2	TRBD1	-	CASSEGQGAYGYTF	TGTGCCAGCAGCGAGGGACAGGGGGCGTATGGCTACACCTTC
TRBV21-1	TRBJ2-2	-	-	CASLRRGRNTGELFF	TGTGCCAGCCTGAGGAGGGGCCGCAACACCGGGGAGCTGTTTTTT
TRBV18	TRBJ1-2	TRBD1	-	CASSPGGQGEYGYTF	TGTGCCAGCTCACCGGGAGGACAGGGGGAATATGGCTACACCTTC
TRBV10-2	TRBJ2-7	-	-	CASSDNPYEQYF	TGCGCCAGCAGTGATAATCCCTACGAGCAGTACTTC
TRBV27	TRBJ1-5	-	once	CASSLGAGQPQHF	TGTGCCAGCAGTTTAGGGGCAGGTCAGCCCCAGCATTTT
TRBV18	TRBJ1-2	-	-	CASSPRAGYGYTF	TGTGCCAGCTCACCACGGGCGGGCTATGGCTACACCTTC
TRBV14	TRBJ2-7	-	-	CASRGPLAYEQYF	TGTGCCAGCAGGGGCCCCCTGGCCTACGAGCAGTACTTC
TRBV27	TRBJ2-5	-	-	CASSLWGDSETQYF	TGTGCCAGCAGTTTGTGGGGGGATAGCGAGACCCAGTACTTC
TRBV30	TRBJ2-5	TRBD2	-	CAWSSETSGGAGETQYF	TGTGCCTGGAGTTCTGAGACTAGCGGGGGGGCGGGGGAGACCCAGTACTTC
TRBV4-3	TRBJ1-1	TRBD1	-	CASSPTGRGDTEAFF	TGCGCCAGCAGCCCCACCGGCAGGGGGGACACTGAAGCTTTCTTT
TRBV18	TRBJ2-7	TRBD2	-	CASSPPLAGGVYEQYF	TGTGCCAGCTCACCACCACTAGCGGGGGGCGTCTACGAGCAGTACTTC
TRBV6-6	TRBJ1-1	-	-	CASSYPRGTEAFF	TGTGCCAGCAGTTACCCTAGGGGGACTGAAGCTTTCTTT
TRBV7-2	TRBJ1-1	-	-	CASSSEDMRNTEAFF	TGTGCCAGCAGCTCCGAGGACATGAGGAACACTGAAGCTTTCTTT
TRBV6-5	TRBJ1-1	-	-	CASSYSQGPNTEAFF	TGTGCCAGCAGTTACTCGCAGGGCCCGAACACTGAAGCTTTCTTT
TRBV7-3	TRBJ2-1	TRBD2	-	CASSVGLAGIDEQFF	TGTGCCAGCAGCGTGGGACTAGCGGGGATCGATGAGCAGTTCTTC
TRBV5-6	TRBJ2-7	-	-	CASSSTEGYEQYF	TGTGCCAGCAGTTCTACAGAGGGCTACGAGCAGTACTTC
TRBV2	TRBJ1-6	TRBD1	-	CASIRDSGSPLHF	TGTGCCAGCATAAGGGACAGCGGGTCACCCCTCCACTTT
TRBV6-1	TRBJ2-1	TRBD1	-	CASTSDREYNEQFF	TGTGCCAGCACGTCGGACAGGGAGTACAATGAGCAGTTCTTC
TRBV4-3	TRBJ2-7	TRBD2	-	CASSQGGLAGSYEQYF	TGCGCCAGCAGCCAAGGGGGACTAGCGGGCTCCTACGAGCAGTACTTC
TRBV19	TRBJ2-5	-	-	CASSIPGLKETQYF	TGTGCCAGTAGTATCCCAGGGCTCAAAGAGACCCAGTACTTC
TRBV30	TRBJ1-6	TRBD1	once	CAWSRDSGGGSPLHF	TGTGCCTGGAGTAGGGACAGTGGGGGTGGTTCACCCCTCCACTTT
TRBV5-6	TRBJ2-2	TRBD1	-	CASSIGRTGSSNTGELFF	TGTGCCAGCAGCATTGGGCGGACAGGGTCATCGAACACCGGGGAGCTGTTTTTT